This T cell receptor beta chain derives from a study of cytomegalovirus exposure and HLA in healthy donors. Deletions cut 6 bases from V and 1 base from J, with 10 bases between. Germline loops: CDR1 KGHSH, CDR2 LQKENI. The CDR3 runs 13 residues. Concerning this clone itself: As yet, its antigen is unknown.

Findings of the study overall: Because they were indistinguishable, some V segments, including TRBV6-2 and TRBV6-3, were excluded. In terms of immune exposure information, only CMV serostatus was available. Testing in vitro showed a few CMV-associated chains specific for CMV antigens. Later, TCR association rates were found to vary by HLA locus, highest for DRB1 and lowest for HLA-C.

Primers: 60 Vbeta forward and 13 Jbeta reverse. The protocol was immunoSEQ multiplex PCR, while the TCRdb copy is restricted to in-frame clones and leaves out a portion. The table shows roughly 98,000 clones, with around four fifths occurring only once. The V call is TRBV18, the J call TRBJ2-7, with D possibly matching TRBD1 (7 bases). Sequenced material: PBMCs. The sequence was obtained from a middle-aged man in good health and CMV-seronegative. The CDR3 nucleotides read TGTGCCAGCTCCCCAGGGGGGTCCTACGAGCAGTACTTC. This encodes CASSPGGSYEQYF. Combining the CDR3 with reference TRBV18 and TRBJ2-7 gives the whole variable domain NAGVMQNPRHLVRRRGQEARLRCSPMKGHSHVYWYRQLPEEGLKFMVYLQKENIIDESGMPKERFSAEFPKEGPSILRIQQVVRGDSAAYFCASSPGGSYEQYFGPGTRLTVT.